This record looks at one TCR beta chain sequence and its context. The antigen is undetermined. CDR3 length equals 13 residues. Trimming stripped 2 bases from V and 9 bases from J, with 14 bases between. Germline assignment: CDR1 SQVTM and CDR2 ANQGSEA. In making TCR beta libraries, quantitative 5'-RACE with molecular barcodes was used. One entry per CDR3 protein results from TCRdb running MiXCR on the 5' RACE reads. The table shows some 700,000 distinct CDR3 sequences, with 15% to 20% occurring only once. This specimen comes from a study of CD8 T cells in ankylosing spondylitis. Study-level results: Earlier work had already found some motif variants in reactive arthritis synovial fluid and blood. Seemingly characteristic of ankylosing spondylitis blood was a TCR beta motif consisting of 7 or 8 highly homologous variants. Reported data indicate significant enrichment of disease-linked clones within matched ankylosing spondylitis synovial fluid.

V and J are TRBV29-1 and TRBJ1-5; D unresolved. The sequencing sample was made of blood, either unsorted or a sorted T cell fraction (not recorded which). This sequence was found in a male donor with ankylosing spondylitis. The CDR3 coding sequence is TGCAGCGTTGAAACGGACTCTTCGGGGCCCCAGCATTTT. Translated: CSVETDSSGPQHF.